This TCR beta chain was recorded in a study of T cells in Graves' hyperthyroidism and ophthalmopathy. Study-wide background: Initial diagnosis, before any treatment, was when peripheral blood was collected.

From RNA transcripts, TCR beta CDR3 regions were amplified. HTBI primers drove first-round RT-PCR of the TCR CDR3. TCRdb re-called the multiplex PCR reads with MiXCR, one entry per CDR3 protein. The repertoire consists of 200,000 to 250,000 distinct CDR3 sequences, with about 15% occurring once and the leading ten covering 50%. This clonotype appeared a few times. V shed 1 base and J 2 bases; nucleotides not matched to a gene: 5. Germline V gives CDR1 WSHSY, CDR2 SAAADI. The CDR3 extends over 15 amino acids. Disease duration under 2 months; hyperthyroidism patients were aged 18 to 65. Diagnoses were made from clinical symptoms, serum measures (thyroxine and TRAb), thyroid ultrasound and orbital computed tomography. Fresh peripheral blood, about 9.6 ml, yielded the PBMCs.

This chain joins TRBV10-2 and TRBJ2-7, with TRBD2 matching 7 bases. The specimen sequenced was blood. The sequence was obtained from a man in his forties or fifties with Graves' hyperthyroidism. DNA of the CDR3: TGCGCCAGCAGTGAGTTTCGGGGGAGGGCCTACGAGCAGTACTTC. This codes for CASSEFRGRAYEQYF.